Below, 8 T cell receptor beta chains from the same sample are listed, as sequenced in a study of cytomegalovirus exposure and HLA in healthy donors. It was with 60 Vbeta and 13 Jbeta primers that the PCR ran. Sequencing was performed with immunoSEQ multiplex PCR; in TCRdb, only in-frame clones are kept and a portion is missing. This sample carries some 250,000 clones, roughly 82% of them seen once, and the ten largest clones take 5% to 6.5%. Sample: PBMCs. The source is a woman aged 40 to 50 in good health and CMV-seropositive.

The chain joins TRBV5-1 to TRBJ1-1; no clear D gene. Germline V gene sequence: CDR1 SGHRS, CDR2 YFSETQ. The CDR3 extends over 15 amino acids. Trimming shortened V by 0 bases and J by 0 bases, and 9 bases separated the two germline ends. The CDR3 sequence is CASSLGSGLNTEAFF. The CDR3 bases are TGCGCCAGCAGCTTGGGGTCCGGGTTGAACACTGAAGCTTTCTTT.

The V gene is TRBV5-1, the J gene TRBJ1-1, with D perhaps matching TRBD1 (6 bases). Germline loops: CDR1 SGHRS, CDR2 YFSETQ. V lost 3 bases and J lost 1, with 13 bases in between. This CDR3 contains 15 residues. CDR3 loop: CASSSPGGGNTEAFF. Here the CDR3 DNA reads TGCGCCAGCAGCTCCCCTGGGGGCGGGAACACTGAAGCTTTCTTT.

The chain couples TRBV5-1 to TRBJ1-4; 7 nucleotides match TRBD1. J was trimmed by 0 bases and V by 1 base; bases with no gene match: 3. Germline V gene sequence: CDR1 SGHRS, CDR2 YFSETQ. This CDR3 has 16 amino acids. The CDR3 sequence is CASSLTGDPTNEKLFF. The CDR3 coding sequence is TGCGCCAGCAGCTTGACAGGGGACCCAACTAATGAAAAACTGTTTTTT.

This chain connects TRBV19 to TRBJ1-2, with a possible D match to TRBD1 (5 bases). Trimming pared 5 bases from V and 2 bases from J, leaving 12 bases between. The CDR3 is 14 residues long. The germline V gene has CDR1 LNHDA and CDR2 SQIVND (reference sequence). CDR3 region: CASSAWQGNYGYTF. In DNA form, the CDR3 reads TGTGCCAGTAGTGCATGGCAGGGAAACTATGGCTACACCTTC.

Comment on this clone: One end of the junction fails to match germline, which may point to a read error. The chain joins TRBV7-9 to TRBJ1-4; no firm D call. CDR1 and CDR2 (germline): SEHNR, FQNEAQ (reference sequence). This CDR3 has 11 amino acids. CDR3 sequence reads: CSSSFSEKLFF. As DNA, the CDR3 is TGTTCCAGCAGCTTTTCGGAAAAACTGTTTTTT.

The rearrangement uses TRBV7-2 and TRBJ2-1; the match to TRBD1 covers 7 bases. Germline values: CDR1 SGHTA, CDR2 FQGNSA. Trimming took 1 base from V and 4 from J; bases not matched to a gene: 4. The CDR3 covers 15 residues. The CDR3 spells CASSLDRDSYNEQFF. The CDR3 DNA reads TGTGCCAGCAGCTTAGACCGGGACAGTTACAATGAGCAGTTCTTC.

The chain uses TRBV5-4 and TRBJ2-3; 9 nucleotides line up with TRBD1. Germline loops: CDR1 SGHNT, CDR2 YYREEE (reference sequence). The length of the CDR3 is 15 residues. V dropped 0 bases and J dropped 6; count of bases not matched to a gene: 5. The CDR3 nucleotides read TGTGCCAGCAGCTTGGGACAGGGGGTATTTGATACGCAGTATTTT. Translating gives CASSLGQGVFDTQYF.

Of note for this clone: Other DNA sequences in the same sample also yield this CDR3. The chain employs TRBV5-6 and TRBJ1-5; a possible D gene is TRBD1 (5 bases). This CDR3 has 15 amino acids. From germline, CDR1 is SGHDT and CDR2 YYEEEE. The V and J ends lost 2 bases and 1 base respectively, with 10 bases between them. The CDR3 DNA sequence: TGTGCCAGCAGCTTTCGGGGGACCAGCAATCAGCCCCAGCATTTT. Protein sequence: CASSFRGTSNQPQHF.